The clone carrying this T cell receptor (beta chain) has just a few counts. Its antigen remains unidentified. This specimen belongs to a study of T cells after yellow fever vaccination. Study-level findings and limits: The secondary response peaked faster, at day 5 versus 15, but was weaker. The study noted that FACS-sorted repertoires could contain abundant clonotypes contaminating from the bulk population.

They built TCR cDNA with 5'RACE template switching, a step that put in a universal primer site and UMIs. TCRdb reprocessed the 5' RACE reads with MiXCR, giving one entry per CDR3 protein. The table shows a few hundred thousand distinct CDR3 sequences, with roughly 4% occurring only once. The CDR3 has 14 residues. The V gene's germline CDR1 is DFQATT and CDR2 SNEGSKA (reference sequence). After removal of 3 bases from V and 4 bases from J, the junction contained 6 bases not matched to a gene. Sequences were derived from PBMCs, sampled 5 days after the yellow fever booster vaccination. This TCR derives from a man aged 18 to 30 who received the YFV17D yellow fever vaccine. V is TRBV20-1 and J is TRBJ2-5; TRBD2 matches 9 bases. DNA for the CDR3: TGCAGTGCTAGGGTGCCAGCGGGGGGAGAGACCCAGTACTTC. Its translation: CSARVPAGGETQYF.